The 3 T cell receptor beta chains reported below all come from one sample, sequenced in a study of cytomegalovirus exposure and HLA in healthy donors. PCR used 60 Vbeta primers and 13 Jbeta primers. Sequencing used immunoSEQ multiplex PCR; TCRdb keeps in-frame clones, though not all of them. The table includes 200,000 to 250,000 clones, about 80% detected once. Material for sequencing was PBMCs. Receptors were obtained from a woman aged 40-49 years in good health and CMV-seronegative.

V usage is TRBV6-5 and J usage is TRBJ2-5; D gene unclear. Germline CDR1 and CDR2: MNHEY and SVGAGI. V was pared by 4 bases and J by 0 bases, with 3 bases between. The CDR3 covers 12 residues. For the CDR3, the DNA is TGTGCCAGCAGTTCTAACCAAGAGACCCAGTACTTC. Translated: CASSSNQETQYF.

The rearrangement joins TRBV5-4 to TRBJ1-3; the match to TRBD1 covers 7 bases. This CDR3 is 15 amino acids long. Germline CDR1 and CDR2: SGHNT and YYREEE (reference sequence). Trimming removed 2 bases from V and 4 bases from J; junction bases left unmatched: 6. In DNA, the CDR3 is TGTGCCAGCAGCTTAGGGGGCGCGAGCGGAAACACCATATATTTT. This encodes CASSLGGASGNTIYF.

The chain couples TRBV7-2 to TRBJ2-7, with 11 positions matching TRBD2. Trimming removed 5 bases from V and 2 bases from J; junction bases left unmatched: 17. CDR3 size: 19 residues. CDR1 and CDR2 from the germline V gene are SGHTA and FQGNSA. Here the CDR3 reads CASSHPSVAGGLFAYEQYF. CDR3 in DNA: TGTGCCAGCAGCCATCCATCGGTAGCGGGGGGGCTTTTCGCCTACGAGCAGTACTTC.